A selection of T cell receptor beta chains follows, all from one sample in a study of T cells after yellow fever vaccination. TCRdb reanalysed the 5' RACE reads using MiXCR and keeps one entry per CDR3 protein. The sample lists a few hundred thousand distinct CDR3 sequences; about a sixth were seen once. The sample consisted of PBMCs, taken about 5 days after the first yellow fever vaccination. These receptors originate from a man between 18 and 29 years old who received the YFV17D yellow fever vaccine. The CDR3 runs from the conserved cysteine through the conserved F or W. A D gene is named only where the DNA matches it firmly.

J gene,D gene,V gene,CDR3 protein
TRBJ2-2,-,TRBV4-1,CASSPARLEKGRKNTGELFF
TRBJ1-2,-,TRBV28,CASSFMDSSGYTF
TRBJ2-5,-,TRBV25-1,CASSYQPGLYF
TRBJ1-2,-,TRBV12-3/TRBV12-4,CASSFGLGGYTF
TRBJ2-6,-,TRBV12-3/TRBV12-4,CASTHPGSGANVLTF
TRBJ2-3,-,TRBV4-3,CASSQKRSMKQYF
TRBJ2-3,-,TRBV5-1,CASSLAVTDTPYF
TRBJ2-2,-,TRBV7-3,CASSLTIEGANTGELFF
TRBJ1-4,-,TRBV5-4,CASSSRTVGDEKLFF
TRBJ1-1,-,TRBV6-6,CASRGTENTEAFF
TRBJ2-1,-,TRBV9,CASSVDPGGLLNEQFF
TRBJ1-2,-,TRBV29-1,CSVQPGTTNYGYTF
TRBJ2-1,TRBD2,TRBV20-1,CSARGGTRGIYEQFF
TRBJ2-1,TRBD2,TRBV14,CASSQASSGTHNEQFF
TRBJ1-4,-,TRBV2,CASSDPLWFRTNEKLFF
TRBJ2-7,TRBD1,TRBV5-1,CASSWTGGASYEQYF
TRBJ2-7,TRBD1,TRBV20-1,CSARGTGAESPYEQYF
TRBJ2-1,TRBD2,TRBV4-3,CASSQEVAGGREQFF
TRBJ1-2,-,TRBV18,CASSPPTRAGGYTF
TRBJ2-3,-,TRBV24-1,CATSEGYTDTQYF
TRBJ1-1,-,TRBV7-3,CASSPGGGYMNTEAFF
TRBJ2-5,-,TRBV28,CASSFNRGRGETQYF
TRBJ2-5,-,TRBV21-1,CATPKGEGLETQYF
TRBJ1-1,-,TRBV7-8,CASSLTERRTEAFF
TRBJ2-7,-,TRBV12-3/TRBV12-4,CASSFSETYEQYF
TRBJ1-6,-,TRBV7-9,CASSTNSPLHF
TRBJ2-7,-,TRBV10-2,CASRALRSEQYF
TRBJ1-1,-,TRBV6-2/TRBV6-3,CATTEGQGMLGEAFF
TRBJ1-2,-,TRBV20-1,CSAKDIYGYTF
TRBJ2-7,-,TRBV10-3,CAISGWGHSDDEQYF
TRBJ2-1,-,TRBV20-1,CSASAGTGYNEQFF